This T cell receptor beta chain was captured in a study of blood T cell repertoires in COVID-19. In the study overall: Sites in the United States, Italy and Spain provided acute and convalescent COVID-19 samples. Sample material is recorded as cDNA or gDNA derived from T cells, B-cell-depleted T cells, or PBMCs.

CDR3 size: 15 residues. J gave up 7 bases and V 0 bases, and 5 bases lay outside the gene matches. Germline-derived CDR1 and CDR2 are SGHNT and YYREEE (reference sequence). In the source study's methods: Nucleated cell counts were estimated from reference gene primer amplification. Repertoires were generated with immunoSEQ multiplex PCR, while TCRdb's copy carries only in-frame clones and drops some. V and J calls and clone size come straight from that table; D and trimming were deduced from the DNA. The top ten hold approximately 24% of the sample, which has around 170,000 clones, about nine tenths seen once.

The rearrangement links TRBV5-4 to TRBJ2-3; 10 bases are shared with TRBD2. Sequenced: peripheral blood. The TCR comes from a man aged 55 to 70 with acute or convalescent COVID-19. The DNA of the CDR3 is TGTGCCAGCAGCTTGGCGGCTAGCGGGGGATATACGCAGTATTTT. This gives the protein CASSLAASGGYTQYF.